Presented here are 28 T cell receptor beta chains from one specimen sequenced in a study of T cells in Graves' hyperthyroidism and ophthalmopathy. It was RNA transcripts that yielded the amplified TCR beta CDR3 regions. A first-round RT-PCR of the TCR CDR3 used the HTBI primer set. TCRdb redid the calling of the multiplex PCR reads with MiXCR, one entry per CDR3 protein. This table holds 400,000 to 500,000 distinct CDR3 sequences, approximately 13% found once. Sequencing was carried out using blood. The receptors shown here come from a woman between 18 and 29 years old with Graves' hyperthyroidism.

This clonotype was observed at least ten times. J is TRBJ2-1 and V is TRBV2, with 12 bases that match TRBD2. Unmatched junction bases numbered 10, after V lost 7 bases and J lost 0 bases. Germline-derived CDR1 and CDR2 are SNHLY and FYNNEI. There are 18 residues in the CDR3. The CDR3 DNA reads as TGTGCCAGCAAACTAGCGGGAGGCCTGGTGGGCTCCTACAATGAGCAGTTCTTC. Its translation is CASKLAGGLVGSYNEQFF.

CDR3: CASSQDRGPGAREQYF. CDR3 DNA sequence: TGTGCCAGCAGCCAAGATCGAGGCCCGGGGGCTCGCGAGCAGTACTTC. The chain is built from TRBV4-2 and TRBJ2-7; D possibly matches TRBD1 or TRBD2 (6 bases each). Germline V CDR1 and CDR2: LGHNA, YNFKEQ. The length of the CDR3 is 16 residues. Between the trimmed V and J ends, which lost 0 bases and 6 bases, there was a span of 18 bases.

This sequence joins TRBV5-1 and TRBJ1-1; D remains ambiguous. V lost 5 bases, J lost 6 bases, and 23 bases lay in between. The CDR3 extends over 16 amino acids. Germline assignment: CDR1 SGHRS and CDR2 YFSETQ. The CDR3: CASSKDSPGIGAEAFF. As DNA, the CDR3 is TGCGCCAGCAGTAAGGATAGTCCGGGGATTGGGGCTGAAGCTTTCTTT.

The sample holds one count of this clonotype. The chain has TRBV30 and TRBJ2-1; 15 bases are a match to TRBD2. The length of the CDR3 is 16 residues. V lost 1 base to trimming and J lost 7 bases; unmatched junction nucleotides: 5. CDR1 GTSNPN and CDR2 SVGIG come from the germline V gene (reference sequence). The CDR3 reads CAWSGGGLAGGNEQFF. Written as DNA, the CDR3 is TGTGCCTGGAGTGGGGGGGGACTAGCGGGAGGAAATGAGCAGTTCTTC.

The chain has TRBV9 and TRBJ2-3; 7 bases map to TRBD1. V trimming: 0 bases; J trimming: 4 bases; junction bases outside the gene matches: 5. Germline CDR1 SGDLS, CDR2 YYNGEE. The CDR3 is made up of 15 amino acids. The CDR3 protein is CASSVGLTGADTQYF. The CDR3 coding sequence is TGTGCCAGCAGCGTAGGCCTAACAGGGGCAGATACGCAGTATTTT.

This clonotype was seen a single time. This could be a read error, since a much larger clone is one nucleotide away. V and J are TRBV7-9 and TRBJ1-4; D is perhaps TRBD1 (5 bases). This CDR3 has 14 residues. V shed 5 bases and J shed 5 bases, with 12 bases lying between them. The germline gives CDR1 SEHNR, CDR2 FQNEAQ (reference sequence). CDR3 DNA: TGTGCCAGCAGCCCCGGGACGGCGAATGAAAAACTGTTTTTT. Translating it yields CASSPGTANEKLFF. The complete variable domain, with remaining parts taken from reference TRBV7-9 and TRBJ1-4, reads DTGVSQNPRHKITKRGQNVTFRCDPISEHNRLYWYRQTLGQGPEFLTYFQNEAQLEKSRLLSDRFSAERPKGSFSTLEIQRTEQGDSAMYLCASSPGTANEKLFFGSGTQLSVL.

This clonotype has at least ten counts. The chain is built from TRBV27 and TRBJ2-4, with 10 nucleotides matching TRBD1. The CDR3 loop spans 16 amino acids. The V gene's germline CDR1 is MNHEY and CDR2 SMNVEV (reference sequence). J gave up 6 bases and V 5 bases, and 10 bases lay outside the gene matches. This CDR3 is CASSSDPGQGRNIQYF. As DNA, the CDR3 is TGTGCCAGCAGTAGTGATCCGGGACAGGGGAGAAACATTCAGTACTTC.

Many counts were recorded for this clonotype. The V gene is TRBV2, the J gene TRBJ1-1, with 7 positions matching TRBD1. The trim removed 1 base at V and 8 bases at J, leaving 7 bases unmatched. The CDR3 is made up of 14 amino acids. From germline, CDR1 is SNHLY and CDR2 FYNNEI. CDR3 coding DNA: TGTGCCAGCAGTGAAGTCTTGGACAGGTCCGAAGCTTTCTTT. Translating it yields CASSEVLDRSEAFF.

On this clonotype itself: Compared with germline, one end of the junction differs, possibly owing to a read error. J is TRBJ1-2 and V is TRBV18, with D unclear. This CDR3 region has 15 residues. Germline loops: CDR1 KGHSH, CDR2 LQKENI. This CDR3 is CASSLPPPTNYDYTF. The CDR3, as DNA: TGTGCCAGCTCACTCCCCCCGCCGACTAACTATGACTACACCTTC. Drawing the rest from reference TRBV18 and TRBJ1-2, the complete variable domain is NAGVMQNPRHLVRRRGQEARLRCSPMKGHSHVYWYRQLPEEGLKFMVYLQKENIIDESGMPKERFSAEFPKEGPSILRIQQVVRGDSAAYFCASSLPPPTNYDYTFGSGTRLTVV.

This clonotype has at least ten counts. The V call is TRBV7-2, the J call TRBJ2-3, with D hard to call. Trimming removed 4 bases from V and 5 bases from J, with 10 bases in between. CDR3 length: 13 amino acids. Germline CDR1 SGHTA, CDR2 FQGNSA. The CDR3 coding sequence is TGTGCCAGCAGCTGGGGATGGGGAGATACGCAGTATTTT. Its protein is CASSWGWGDTQYF.

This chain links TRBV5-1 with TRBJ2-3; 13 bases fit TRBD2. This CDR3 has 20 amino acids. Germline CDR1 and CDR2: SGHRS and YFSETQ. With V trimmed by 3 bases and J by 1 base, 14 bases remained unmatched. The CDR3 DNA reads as TGCGCCAGCAGCTCAACTAGCGGGAGGGCCAAATTCATTGGCACAGATACGCAGTATTTT. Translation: CASSSTSGRAKFIGTDTQYF.

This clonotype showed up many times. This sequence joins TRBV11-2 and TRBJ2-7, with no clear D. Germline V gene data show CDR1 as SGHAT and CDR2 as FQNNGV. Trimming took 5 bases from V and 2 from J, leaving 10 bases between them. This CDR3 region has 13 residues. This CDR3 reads CASSNGRAYEQYF. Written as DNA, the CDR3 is TGTGCCAGCAGCAATGGTCGGGCCTACGAGCAGTACTTC.

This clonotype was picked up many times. DNA of the CDR3: TGTGCCAGCAGTTCCTACCTCCTGACAGGTACCTCCTACGAGCAGTACTTC. Translating gives CASSSYLLTGTSYEQYF. V usage is TRBV27 and J usage is TRBJ2-7, with D possibly TRBD1 on 6 matching bases. Germline values: CDR1 MNHEY, CDR2 SMNVEV (reference sequence). Trimming shortened V by 4 bases and J by 0 bases, and 19 bases separated the two germline ends. CDR3 length: 17 residues.

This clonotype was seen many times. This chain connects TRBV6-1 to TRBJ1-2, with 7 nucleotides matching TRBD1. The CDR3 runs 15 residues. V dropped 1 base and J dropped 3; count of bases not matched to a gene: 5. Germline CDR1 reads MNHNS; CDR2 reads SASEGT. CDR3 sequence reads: CASSEVNRGHYGYTF. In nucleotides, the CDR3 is TGTGCCAGCAGTGAAGTTAACAGGGGTCACTATGGCTACACCTTC.

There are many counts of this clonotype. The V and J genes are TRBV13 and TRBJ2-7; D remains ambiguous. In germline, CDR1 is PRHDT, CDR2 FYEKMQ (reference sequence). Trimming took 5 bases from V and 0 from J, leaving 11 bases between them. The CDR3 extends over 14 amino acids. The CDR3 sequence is CASSPDRRSYEQYF. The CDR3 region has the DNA TGTGCCAGCAGCCCGGACCGACGCTCCTACGAGCAGTACTTC.

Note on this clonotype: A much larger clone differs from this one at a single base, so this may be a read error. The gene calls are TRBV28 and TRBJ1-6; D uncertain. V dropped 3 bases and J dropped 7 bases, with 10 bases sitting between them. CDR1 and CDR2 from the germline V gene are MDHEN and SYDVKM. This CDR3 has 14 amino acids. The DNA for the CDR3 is TGTGCCAGCAGTTTTCGGGCGGAAAATTCACCCCTCCACTTT. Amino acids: CASSFRAENSPLHF.

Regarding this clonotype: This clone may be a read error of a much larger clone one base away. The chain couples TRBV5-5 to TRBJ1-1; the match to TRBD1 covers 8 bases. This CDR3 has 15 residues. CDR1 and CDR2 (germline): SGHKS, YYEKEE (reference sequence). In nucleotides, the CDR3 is TGTGCCAGCGGCTTGTTCTCCCAGGGGGCCGGTGAAGCTTTCTTT. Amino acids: CASGLFSQGAGEAFF. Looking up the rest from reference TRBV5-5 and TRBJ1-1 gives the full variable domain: DAGVTQSPTHLIKTRGQQVTLRCSPISGHKSVSWYQQVLGQGPQFIFQYYEKEERGRGNFPDRFSARQFPNYSSELNVNALLLGDSALYLCASGLFSQGAGEAFFGQGTRLTVV.

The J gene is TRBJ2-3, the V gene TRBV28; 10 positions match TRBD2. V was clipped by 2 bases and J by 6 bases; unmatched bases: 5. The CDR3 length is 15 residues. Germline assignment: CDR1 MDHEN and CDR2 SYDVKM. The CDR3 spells CASSLSGRGFDTQYF. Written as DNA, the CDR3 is TGTGCCAGCAGTTTAAGCGGGAGGGGTTTTGATACGCAGTATTTT.

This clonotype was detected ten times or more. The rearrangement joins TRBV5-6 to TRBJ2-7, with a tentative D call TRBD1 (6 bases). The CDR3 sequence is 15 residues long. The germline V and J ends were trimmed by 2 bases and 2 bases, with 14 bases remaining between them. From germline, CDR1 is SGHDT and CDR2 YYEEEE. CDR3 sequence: CASSLGLRGTYEQYF. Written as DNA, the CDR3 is TGTGCCAGCAGCTTAGGGCTCAGGGGCACCTACGAGCAGTACTTC.

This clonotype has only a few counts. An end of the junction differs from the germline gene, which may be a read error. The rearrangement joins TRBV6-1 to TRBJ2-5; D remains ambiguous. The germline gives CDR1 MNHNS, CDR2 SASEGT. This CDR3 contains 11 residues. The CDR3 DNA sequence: TGTGCCAGCAGGGCAGAAGAGGCCCAGTACTTC. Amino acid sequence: CASRAEEAQYF.

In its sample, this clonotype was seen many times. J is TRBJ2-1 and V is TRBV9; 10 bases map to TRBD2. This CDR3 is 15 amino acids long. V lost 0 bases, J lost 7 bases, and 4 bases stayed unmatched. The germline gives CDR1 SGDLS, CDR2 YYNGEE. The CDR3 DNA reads TGTGCCAGCAGCGTAGCCGGGACTAGCGCTAATGAGCAGTTCTTC. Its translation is CASSVAGTSANEQFF.

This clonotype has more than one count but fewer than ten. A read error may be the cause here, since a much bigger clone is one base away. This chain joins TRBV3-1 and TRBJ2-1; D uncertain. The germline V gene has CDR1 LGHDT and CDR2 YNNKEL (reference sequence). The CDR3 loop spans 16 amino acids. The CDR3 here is CASSQDLVSSYNEQLF. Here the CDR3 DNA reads TGTGCCAGCAGCCAAGATTTGGTAAGCTCCTACAATGAGCAGCTCTTC.

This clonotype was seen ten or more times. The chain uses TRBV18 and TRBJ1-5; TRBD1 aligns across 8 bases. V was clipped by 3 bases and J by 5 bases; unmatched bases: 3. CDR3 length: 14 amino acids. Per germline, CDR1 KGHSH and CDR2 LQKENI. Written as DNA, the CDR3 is TGTGCCAGCTCACCCACGACAGGGGATCAGCCCCAGCATTTT. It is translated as CASSPTTGDQPQHF.

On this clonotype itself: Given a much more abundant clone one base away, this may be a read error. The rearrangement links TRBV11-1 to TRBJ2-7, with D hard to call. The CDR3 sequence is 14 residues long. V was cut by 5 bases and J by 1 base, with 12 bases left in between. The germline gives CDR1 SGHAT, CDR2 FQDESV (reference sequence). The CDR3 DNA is TGTGCCAGCAGCGCCAGCACAGAATCCTACGAGCAGTACTTC. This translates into CASSASTESYEQYF. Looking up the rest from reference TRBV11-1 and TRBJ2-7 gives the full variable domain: EAEVAQSPRYKITEKSQAVAFWCDPISGHATLYWYRQILGQGPELLVQFQDESVVDDSQLPKDRFSAERLKGVDSTLKIQPAELGDSAMYLCASSASTESYEQYFGPGTRLTVT.

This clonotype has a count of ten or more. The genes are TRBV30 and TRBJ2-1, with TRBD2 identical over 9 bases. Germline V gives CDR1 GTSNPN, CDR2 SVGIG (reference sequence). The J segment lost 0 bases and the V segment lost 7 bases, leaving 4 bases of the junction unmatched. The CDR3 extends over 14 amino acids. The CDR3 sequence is CALQLAGSYNEQFF. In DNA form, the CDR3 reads TGTGCCTTACAACTAGCGGGCTCCTACAATGAGCAGTTCTTC.

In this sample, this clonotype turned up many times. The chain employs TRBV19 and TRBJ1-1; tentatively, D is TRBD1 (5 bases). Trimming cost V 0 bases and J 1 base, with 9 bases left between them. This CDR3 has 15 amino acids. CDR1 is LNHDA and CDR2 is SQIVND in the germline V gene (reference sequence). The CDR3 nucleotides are TGTGCCAGTAGTATAGACGGGGGAGCGAACACTGAAGCTTTCTTT. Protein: CASSIDGGANTEAFF.

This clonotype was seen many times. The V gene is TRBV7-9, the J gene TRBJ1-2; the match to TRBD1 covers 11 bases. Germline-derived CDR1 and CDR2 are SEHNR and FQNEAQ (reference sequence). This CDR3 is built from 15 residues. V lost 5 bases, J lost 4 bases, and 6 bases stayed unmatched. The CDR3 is CASSPGQGGSYGYTF. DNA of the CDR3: TGTGCCAGCAGCCCGGGACAGGGGGGTTCCTATGGCTACACCTTC.

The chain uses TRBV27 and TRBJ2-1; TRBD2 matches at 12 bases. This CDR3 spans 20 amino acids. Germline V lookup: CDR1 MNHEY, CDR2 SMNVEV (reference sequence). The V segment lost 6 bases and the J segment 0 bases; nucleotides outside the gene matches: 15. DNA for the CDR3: TGTGCCAGCAGGATAAAACCGGGACTAGCGGGCTGGAGCTCCTACAATGAGCAGTTCTTC. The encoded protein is CASRIKPGLAGWSSYNEQFF.